The T cell receptor (beta chain) under discussion was sequenced for a study of technical replicates of blood from several donors. This clone showed up just once. The table came from immunoSEQ multiplex PCR; TCRdb's copy has only in-frame clones and leaves some out. The sample holds roughly 40,000 clones, around 96% seen once. CDR3 size: 12 residues. V was cut by 5 bases and J by 8 bases, with 12 bases left in between. Germline V lookup: CDR1 MNHEY, CDR2 SVGAGI. The sequence was collected from a human donor in good health. The sample taken for sequencing was T cells isolated from PBMCs. J is TRBJ1-1 and V is TRBV6-5; D might be TRBD1 (6 bases). The CDR3 spells CASSRTQGEAFF. DNA of the CDR3: TGTGCCAGCAGTCGAACCCAGGGGGAAGCTTTCTTT.